The following is a T cell receptor (beta chain) sequence with its context. No cognate antigen has been identified for it. Per-base quality was not reported, and no clone a single base away is much larger than it. This record belongs to a study of T cell repertoires in cytomegalovirus infection (dated by TCRdb to the late 2010s). Describing the broader study: The peptide stimulations were aimed at well-studied HLA-B-restricted epitopes as well as recently identified HLA-C-restricted CMV epitopes, whose presentation resists viral immunomodulation. Donor HLA type was relevant to the analysis, as public TCR beta signatures indicated carriage of CMV infection together with the matching HLA type. On the study overall, not on this receptor specifically: In the ex vivo response, HLA-C-restricted CMV-specific TCR beta clonotypes were dominant, and in two of eight donors the single most frequent clonotype came from this HLA-C-restricted group. Carriers of CMV infection plus the relevant HLA type were discriminated by the cumulative frequency of public TCR beta family members in the study cohort and in an independent roughly 320-donor cohort.

CDR1 LNHDA and CDR2 SQIVND were looked up in the germline V gene (reference sequence). The CDR3 spans 15 residues, from the cysteine through the phenylalanine. Of the read, only the CDR3 DNA is kept; its 45 bases are in frame from base 1. V loses 3 bases of germline sequence and J loses 6 bases, and the interval between the two ends is 15 bases. Reading the label with the study, this specimen's treatment or condition is: in vitro stimulation with specific CMV peptide epitopes to enrich CMV-specific T cells. The sample was run on an Illumina HiSeq 1500. TCRdb passed the public sequencing reads through fastp at Q25 and MiXCR, retaining productive beta sequences. Rows with one shared CDR3 protein collapse into an entry with the most common genes and DNA. Here the sample has about 570,000 distinct CDR3 sequences; 40% occur a single time. The ten largest clones add up to around 50% of the sample.

The chain is encoded by TRBV19 joined to TRBJ2-1, with an unclear D gene assignment. This TCR derives from a human donor in good health (CMV status not recorded). Some clones in this sample may be carry-over from other donors' samples. The sequenced sample was cultured PBMCs, obtained from culture after CMV antigen stimulation. Here is the DNA: TGTGCCAGTAGTATCCAGGCGCGCCATATCAATGAGCAGTTCTTC. It translates to CASSIQARHINEQFF.